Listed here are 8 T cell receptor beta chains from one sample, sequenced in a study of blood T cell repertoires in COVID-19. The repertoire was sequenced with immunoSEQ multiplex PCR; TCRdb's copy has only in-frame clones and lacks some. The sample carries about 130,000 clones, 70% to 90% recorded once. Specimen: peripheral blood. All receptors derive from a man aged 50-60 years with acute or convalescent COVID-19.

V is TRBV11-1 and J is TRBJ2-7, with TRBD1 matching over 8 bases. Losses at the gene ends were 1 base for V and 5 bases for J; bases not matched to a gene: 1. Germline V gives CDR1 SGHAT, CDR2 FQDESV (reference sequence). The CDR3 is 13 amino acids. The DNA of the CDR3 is TGTGCCAGCAGCTTAGGGGACAGGAACGAGCAGTACTTC. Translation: CASSLGDRNEQYF. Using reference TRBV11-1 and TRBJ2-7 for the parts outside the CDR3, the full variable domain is EAEVAQSPRYKITEKSQAVAFWCDPISGHATLYWYRQILGQGPELLVQFQDESVVDDSQLPKDRFSAERLKGVDSTLKIQPAELGDSAMYLCASSLGDRNEQYFGPGTRLTVT.

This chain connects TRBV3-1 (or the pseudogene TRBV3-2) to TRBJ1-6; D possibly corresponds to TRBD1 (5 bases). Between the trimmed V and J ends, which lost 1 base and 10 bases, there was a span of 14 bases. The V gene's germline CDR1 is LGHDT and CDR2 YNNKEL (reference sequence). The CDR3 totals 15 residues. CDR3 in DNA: TGTGCCAGCAGCCAAGTGGGGGGGACTCGATCACCCCTCCACTTT. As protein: CASSQVGGTRSPLHF.

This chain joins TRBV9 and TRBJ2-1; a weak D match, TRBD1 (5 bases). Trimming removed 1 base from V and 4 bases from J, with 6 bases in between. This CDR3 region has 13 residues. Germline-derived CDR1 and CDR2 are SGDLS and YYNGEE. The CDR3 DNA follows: TGTGCCAGCAGCGTACAGGGTTACAATGAGCAGTTCTTC. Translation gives CASSVQGYNEQFF.

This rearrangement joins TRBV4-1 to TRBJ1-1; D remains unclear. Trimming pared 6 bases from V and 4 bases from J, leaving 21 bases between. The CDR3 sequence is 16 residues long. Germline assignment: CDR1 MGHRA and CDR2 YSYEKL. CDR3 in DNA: TGCGCCAGCAGTCCTAGAACGGGAAGAACCGGCACTGAAGCTTTCTTT. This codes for CASSPRTGRTGTEAFF.

The CDR3 coding sequence is TGTGCCAGCGGAGACAGGGGGTTCTCCTACAATGAGCAGTTCTTC. Translating it yields CASGDRGFSYNEQFF. V is TRBV28 and J is TRBJ2-1, with TRBD1 identical over 9 bases. V lost 8 bases, J lost 0 bases, and 5 bases stayed unmatched. The CDR3 is 15 residues long. Looked up from germline, CDR1 is MDHEN and CDR2 is SYDVKM.

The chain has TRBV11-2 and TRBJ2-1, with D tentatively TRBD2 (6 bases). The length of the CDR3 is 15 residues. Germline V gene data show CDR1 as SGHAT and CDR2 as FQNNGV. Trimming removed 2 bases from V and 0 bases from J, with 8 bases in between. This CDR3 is CASSLWRDSYNEQFF. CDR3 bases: TGTGCCAGCAGCTTATGGCGGGACTCCTACAATGAGCAGTTCTTC.

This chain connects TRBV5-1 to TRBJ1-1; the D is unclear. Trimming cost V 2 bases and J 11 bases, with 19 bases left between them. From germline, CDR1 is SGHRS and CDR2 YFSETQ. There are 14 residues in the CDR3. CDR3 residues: CASSFGFGSGFAFF. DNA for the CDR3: TGCGCCAGCAGCTTTGGGTTTGGGTCCGGGTTTGCTTTCTTT.

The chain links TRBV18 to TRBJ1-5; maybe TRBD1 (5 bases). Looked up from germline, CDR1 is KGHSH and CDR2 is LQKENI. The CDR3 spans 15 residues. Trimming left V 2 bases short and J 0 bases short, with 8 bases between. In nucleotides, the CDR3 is TGTGCCAGCTCACCAATTCAGGGTAGCAATCAGCCCCAGCATTTT. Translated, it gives CASSPIQGSNQPQHF.